A selection of T cell receptor beta chains follows, all from one sample in a study of cytomegalovirus exposure and HLA in healthy donors. Assay: immunoSEQ multiplex PCR; the TCRdb copy retains only in-frame clones and omits some. The sample has about 140,000 clones, 73% seen once; the top ten hold 1% to 1.5%. What was sequenced was PBMCs. These receptors all come from a woman in her thirties or forties in good health and CMV-seronegative. Each CDR3 is given with its conserved first and last residue. A D gene is named only where the DNA matches it firmly. Some rows have no size entry. The others give once, few or many, or a class for an expanded clone.

TRBV5-1	NA	NA	TRBJ2-2	CASSSYMLGRLGNTGELFF	TGCGCCAGCAGCTCCTACATGCTCGGTAGACTCGGGAACACCGGGGAGCTGTTTTTT
TRBV28	NA	TRBD1	TRBJ1-2	CASRPGQVVYGYTF	TGTGCCAGCAGACCAGGACAGGTGGTCTATGGCTACACCTTC
TRBV18	NA	TRBD1	TRBJ1-2	CASSPGQAPYGYTF	TGTGCCAGCTCACCCGGACAGGCACCCTATGGCTACACCTTC
TRBV5-1	NA	TRBD1	TRBJ1-2	CASSAGQAIGYTF	TGCGCCAGCAGCGCGGGACAGGCAATCGGCTACACCTTC
TRBV28	NA	NA	TRBJ1-2	CARWNRDNGYTF	TGTGCCAGGTGGAACCGGGACAATGGCTACACCTTC
TRBV7-7	NA	NA	TRBJ2-3	CASSLGLDHTDTQYF	TGTGCTAGCAGCCTCGGACTGGACCACACAGATACGCAGTATTTT
TRBV27	NA	TRBD2	TRBJ2-2	CASSLGFGGGNTGELFF	TGTGCCAGCAGTTTGGGTTTTGGGGGGGGGAACACCGGGGAGCTGTTTTTT
TRBV19	NA	NA	TRBJ1-1	CASRLGLNTEAFF	TGTGCCAGTAGGTTGGGGCTGAACACTGAAGCTTTCTTT
TRBV5-6	few	NA	TRBJ1-5	CASTDSYSNQPQHF	TGTGCCAGCACCGACAGTTATAGCAATCAGCCCCAGCATTTT
TRBV12-1	NA	NA	TRBJ1-4	CASSSGTEGEKLFF	TGTGCCAGCAGCTCTGGGACAGAAGGCGAAAAACTGTTTTTT
TRBV29-1	once	NA	TRBJ2-5	CSLGQQETQYF	TGCAGCCTTGGACAGCAAGAGACCCAGTACTTC
TRBV29-1	NA	NA	TRBJ2-5	CSLLQTGQGETQYF	TGCAGCCTTCTTCAAACTGGGCAGGGGGAGACCCAGTACTTC
TRBV12-5	NA	TRBD1	TRBJ2-2	CASGSQTGGAGELFF	TGTGCTAGTGGTTCGCAGACAGGGGGGGCCGGGGAGCTGTTTTTT
TRBV5-1	NA	TRBD1	TRBJ2-1	CASSLGDRSNEQFF	TGCGCCAGCAGCTTGGGGGACAGGAGCAATGAGCAGTTCTTC
TRBV4-1	few	NA	TRBJ2-7	CASSQAQGIAYEQYF	TGCGCCAGCAGCCAAGCGCAGGGGATAGCCTACGAGCAGTACTTC
TRBV27	NA	TRBD1	TRBJ2-7	CASSLRDSQSYEQYF	TGTGCCAGCTCCCTTCGGGACAGTCAGTCCTACGAGCAGTACTTC
TRBV6-1	NA	NA	TRBJ1-5	CASKGYGANQPQHF	TGTGCCAGCAAGGGGTATGGCGCCAATCAGCCCCAGCATTTT
TRBV6-5	NA	TRBD2	TRBJ2-3	CASSYQGLVGTDTQYF	TGTGCCAGCAGTTACCAGGGACTAGTAGGGACAGATACGCAGTATTTT
TRBV5-1	NA	TRBD2	TRBJ2-1	CASSSTSGGANEQFF	TGCGCCAGCAGCTCAACTAGCGGGGGGGCCAATGAGCAGTTCTTC
TRBV4-3	NA	TRBD2	TRBJ2-3	CASSQGVSGGADTQYF	TGCGCCAGCAGCCAAGGGGTTAGCGGGGGGGCAGATACGCAGTATTTT
TRBV7-9	few	TRBD2	TRBJ2-1	CASSPRGGSYNEQFF	TGTGCCAGCAGCCCCCGCGGGGGTTCCTACAATGAGCAGTTCTTC
TRBV5-4	once	TRBD1	TRBJ2-3	CASSKPGQGDGLTDTQYF	TGTGCCAGCAGCAAACCGGGACAGGGGGATGGTTTGACAGATACGCAGTATTTT
TRBV7-3	NA	NA	TRBJ2-3	CASAGGVHTDTQYF	TGTGCCAGCGCGGGCGGGGTACACACAGATACGCAGTATTTT
TRBV19	NA	TRBD1	TRBJ1-2	CASTSTGSLYGYTF	TGTGCCAGTACCTCGACAGGGTCGTTGTATGGCTACACCTTC
TRBV28	NA	TRBD1	TRBJ2-1	CASSLLGTGRYNEQFF	TGTGCCAGCAGTTTATTAGGGACAGGGCGCTACAATGAGCAGTTCTTC
TRBV5-4	NA	NA	TRBJ2-3	CASSIAATDTQYF	TGTGCCAGCAGCATAGCGGCCACAGATACGCAGTATTTT
TRBV10-3	few	NA	TRBJ1-1	CATGGLNTEAFF	TGTGCCACGGGGGGTCTGAACACTGAAGCTTTCTTT
TRBV9	NA	NA	TRBJ2-5	CASSVGLQETQYF	TGTGCCAGCAGCGTAGGACTTCAAGAGACCCAGTACTTC
TRBV6-1	NA	NA	TRBJ2-1	CASSVTGGGYEQFF	TGTGCCAGCAGTGTTACAGGGGGAGGGTATGAGCAGTTCTTC
TRBV7-2	NA	NA	TRBJ2-3	CASSYASVGLYF	TGTGCCAGCAGCTACGCTAGCGTTGGCCTGTATTTT
TRBV2	NA	NA	TRBJ1-1	CASSTQLNEAFF	TGTGCCAGCAGTACACAGTTGAATGAAGCTTTCTTT
TRBV15	NA	NA	TRBJ2-5	CATSRDPRGQETQYF	TGCGCCACCAGCAGAGACCCCAGAGGTCAAGAGACCCAGTACTTC
TRBV11-2	NA	NA	TRBJ1-1	CASSIGPEAFF	TGTGCCAGCAGCATAGGGCCTGAAGCTTTCTTT
TRBV27	NA	NA	TRBJ1-3	CASSLSPGFYPIYF	TGTGCCAGCAGTTTATCGCCAGGGTTCTATCCCATATATTTT
TRBV29-1	NA	TRBD1	TRBJ2-7	CSAGDRGCEQYF	TGCAGCGCCGGGGACAGGGGGTGCGAGCAGTACTTC
TRBV29-1	NA	NA	TRBJ1-1	CSVAPVRGSVNTEAFF	TGCAGCGTCGCCCCAGTACGGGGGTCGGTGAACACTGAAGCTTTCTTT